The present T cell receptor (beta chain) was sequenced within a study of blood T cell repertoires in COVID-19. Study-wide context: T cells, B-cell-depleted T cells, or PBMCs provided the cDNA or gDNA that served as material.

This clone was found once. The repertoire was sequenced with immunoSEQ multiplex PCR; TCRdb's copy has only in-frame clones and lacks some. This table has roughly 76,000 clones, around 90% appearing once. Germline loops: CDR1 SGHTA, CDR2 FQGNSA. Trimming shortened V by 1 base and J by 0 bases, and 10 bases separated the two germline ends. The CDR3 spans 16 residues. The sequence derives from a young woman with acute or convalescent COVID-19. This chain connects TRBV7-2 to TRBJ2-1; a weak D match, TRBD2 (7 bases). Sequences were obtained from peripheral blood. The CDR3 here is CASSLGGGRSYNEQFF. The CDR3 coding sequence is TGTGCCAGCAGCTTAGGCGGGGGCCGCTCCTACAATGAGCAGTTCTTC.